These 3 T cell receptor beta chains share one sample of origin, sequenced in a study of OX40 agonist ivuxolimab in advanced cancers. Using immunoSEQ multiplex PCR, the repertoire was profiled, and TCRdb retains in-frame clones only, with some absent. The sample lists tens of thousands of clones; about 91% were seen once. The sequencing here drew on CD4+ or CD8+ T cells sorted from blood, taken in a trial of the OX40 agonist ivuxolimab. The source of these receptors is an adult with an advanced solid tumor such as melanoma, head and neck, liver or kidney cancer.

The chain joins TRBV28 to TRBJ2-7; D is possibly TRBD1 or TRBD2 (6 bases each). The ends were cut back, 3 bases at V and 2 bases at J, with 11 bases in the middle. The CDR3 length is 14 residues. Germline values: CDR1 MDHEN, CDR2 SYDVKM. The CDR3 region is CASSFRGVAYEQYF. The CDR3 coding sequence is TGTGCCAGCAGTTTTAGGGGGGTTGCCTACGAGCAGTACTTC.

This sequence joins TRBV6-6 and TRBJ1-2, with 9 bases that match TRBD1. Germline lookup yields CDR1 MNHNY and CDR2 SVGAGI (reference sequence). Trimming at V came to 0 bases and at J to 7 bases, leaving 3 bases not matched to a gene. The CDR3 runs 14 residues. The CDR3 protein is CASSYSGTGTGYTF. CDR3 sequence (DNA): TGTGCCAGCAGTTACTCAGGGACAGGGACTGGCTACACCTTC.

J is TRBJ1-5 and V is TRBV19; TRBD1 aligns across 7 bases. The V gene's germline CDR1 is LNHDA and CDR2 SQIVND (reference sequence). The V gene end was trimmed by 3 bases and the J gene end by 0 bases; junction bases not matched to a gene: 14. This CDR3 has 19 residues. The CDR3 nucleotides read TGTGCCAGTAGTATTGGGACAGCACAAGTTGAGGATAGCAATCAGCCCCAGCATTTT. Translated: CASSIGTAQVEDSNQPQHF.